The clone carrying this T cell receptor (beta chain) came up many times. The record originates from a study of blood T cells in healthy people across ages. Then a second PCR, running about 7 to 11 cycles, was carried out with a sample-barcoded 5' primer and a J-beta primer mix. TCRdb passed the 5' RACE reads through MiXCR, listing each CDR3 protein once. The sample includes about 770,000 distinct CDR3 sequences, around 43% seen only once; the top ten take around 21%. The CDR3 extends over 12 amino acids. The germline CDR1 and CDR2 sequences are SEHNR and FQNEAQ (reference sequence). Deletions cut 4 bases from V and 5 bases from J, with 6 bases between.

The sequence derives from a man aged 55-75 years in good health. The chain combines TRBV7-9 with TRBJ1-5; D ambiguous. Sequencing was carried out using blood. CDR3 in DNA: TGTGCCAGCAGCTATGATCATCAGCCCCAGCATTTT. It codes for CASSYDHQPQHF.